This TCR beta chain is drawn from a study of blood T cell repertoires in COVID-19. On the study more broadly: Samples came from the United States, Italy and Spain, spanning acute and convalescent COVID-19. T cells, B-cell-depleted T cells, or PBMCs provided the cDNA or gDNA that served as material.

The CDR3 sequence is 15 residues long. V lost 7 bases and J lost 7; bases outside the gene matches: 11. CDR1 is MNHEY, CDR2 SVGEGT, per germline. In the study's own analysis: Nucleated cell counts were estimated from reference gene primer amplification. The repertoire was sequenced with immunoSEQ multiplex PCR; TCRdb's copy has only in-frame clones and lacks some. V and J calls plus clone size are reproduced from that table; the DNA served to infer D and trimming. The sample lists 93,000 or so clones, approximately 88% occurring once. This rearrangement joins TRBV6-2 or TRBV6-3 to TRBJ2-2, with 8 bases identical to TRBD1. Sequencing was done on a sample of peripheral blood. The clonotype was recovered from a human donor in a cohort sampled during active COVID-19. CDR3 DNA sequence: TGTGCCAGCATTTATGGACAGGGAGGTCACGGGGAGCTGTTTTTT. It translates to CASIYGQGGHGELFF.